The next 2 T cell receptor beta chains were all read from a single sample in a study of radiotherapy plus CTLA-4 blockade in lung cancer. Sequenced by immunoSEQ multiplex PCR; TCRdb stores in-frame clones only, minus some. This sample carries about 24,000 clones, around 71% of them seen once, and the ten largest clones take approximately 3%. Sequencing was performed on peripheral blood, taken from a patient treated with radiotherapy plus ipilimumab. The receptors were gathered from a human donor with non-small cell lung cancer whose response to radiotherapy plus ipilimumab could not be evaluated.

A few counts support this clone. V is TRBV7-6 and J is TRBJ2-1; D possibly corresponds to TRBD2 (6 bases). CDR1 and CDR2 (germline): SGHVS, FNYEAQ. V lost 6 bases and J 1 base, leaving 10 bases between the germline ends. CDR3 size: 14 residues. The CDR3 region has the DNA TGTGCCAGCAGTCGGCTAGCGTCCTACAATGAGCAGTTCTTC. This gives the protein CASSRLASYNEQFF.

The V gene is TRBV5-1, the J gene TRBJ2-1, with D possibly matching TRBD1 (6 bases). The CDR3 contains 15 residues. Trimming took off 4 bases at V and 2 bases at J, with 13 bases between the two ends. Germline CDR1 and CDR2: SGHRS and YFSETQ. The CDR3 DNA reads TGCGCCAGCAGCCCAGGACAGACGACCTACAATGAGCAGTTCTTC. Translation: CASSPGQTTYNEQFF. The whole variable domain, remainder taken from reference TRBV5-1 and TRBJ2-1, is KAGVTQTPRYLIKTRGQQVTLSCSPISGHRSVSWYQQTPGQGLQFLFEYFSETQRNKGNFPGRFSGRQFSNSRSEMNVSTLELGDSALYLCASSPGQTTYNEQFFGPGTRLTVL.